The 21 T cell receptor beta chains presented below share a single source sample, sequenced in a study of cytomegalovirus exposure and HLA in healthy donors. With 60 Vbeta and 13 Jbeta primers, the PCR was carried out. Measured with immunoSEQ multiplex PCR; TCRdb has only the in-frame clones, and not every one. The sample includes around 120,000 clones, about 74% of them seen just once. The sample consisted of PBMCs. The receptors stem from a middle-aged woman in good health and CMV-seropositive.

V gene TRBV10-3 combines with J gene TRBJ1-1; D unresolved. Germline loops: CDR1 ENHRY, CDR2 SYGVKD. Trimming left V 3 bases short and J 2 bases short, with 13 bases between. The CDR3 totals 15 residues. In DNA, the CDR3 is TGTGCCATCAGTGACGATCGGCGGTCAAACACTGAAGCTTTCTTT. It codes for CAISDDRRSNTEAFF.

This clone was recorded only once. The chain uses TRBV4-2 and TRBJ2-7; maybe TRBD1 (6 bases). V was clipped by 0 bases and J by 3 bases, with 21 bases between them. Germline CDR1 and CDR2: LGHNA and YNFKEQ. The CDR3 runs 18 residues. The CDR3 sequence is CASSQDLISGAGVYEQYF. As DNA, the CDR3 is TGTGCCAGCAGCCAAGATCTAATATCCGGGGCAGGGGTCTACGAGCAGTACTTC.

This chain uses TRBV30 with TRBJ1-2, with 7 nucleotides matching TRBD1. With 8 bases clipped from V and 2 bases from J, the junction kept 8 bases outside the gene matches. The CDR3 runs 13 residues. In germline, CDR1 is GTSNPN, CDR2 SVGIG (reference sequence). This chain's CDR3 is CAGNRGFNYGYTF. The CDR3 DNA follows: TGTGCCGGGAACAGGGGTTTCAACTATGGCTACACCTTC.

This chain links TRBV6-1 with TRBJ2-7; the D gene is possibly TRBD2 (6 bases). The CDR3 is 16 residues long. V lost 1 base to trimming and J lost 7 bases, with 20 bases between them. Germline CDR1 MNHNS, CDR2 SASEGT. The DNA for the CDR3 is TGTGCCAGCAGTGAAGTAATTAGGACTATACACTTAGAGCAGTACTTC. As protein: CASSEVIRTIHLEQYF.

The chain is built from TRBV5-4 and TRBJ2-7, with no clear D. The CDR3 spans 14 residues. Trimming took off 0 bases at V and 3 bases at J, with 10 bases between the two ends. Germline CDR1 reads SGHNT; CDR2 reads YYREEE (reference sequence). The CDR3 spells CASSLALENYEQYF. CDR3 DNA sequence: TGTGCCAGCAGCTTGGCCCTGGAGAACTACGAGCAGTACTTC.

Of note for this clone: Within the sample, other DNA sequences also encode this same CDR3. This chain links TRBV5-1 with TRBJ1-1; D gene unclear. CDR1 is SGHRS and CDR2 is YFSETQ in the germline V gene. Trimming took 0 bases from V and 3 from J, leaving 6 bases between them. The CDR3 spans 13 residues. The CDR3 DNA is TGCGCCAGCAGCTTGGATAGAGACACTGAAGCTTTCTTT. It encodes CASSLDRDTEAFF.

The CDR3: CAWSPPGTSGYNEQFF. As DNA, the CDR3 is TGTGCCTGGAGCCCTCCCGGGACTAGCGGGTACAATGAGCAGTTCTTC. This chain links TRBV30 with TRBJ2-1; 12 nucleotides agree with TRBD2. V trimming: 3 bases; J trimming: 4 bases; junction bases outside the gene matches: 7. CDR3 length equals 16 residues. In germline, CDR1 is GTSNPN, CDR2 SVGIG (reference sequence).

The rearrangement joins TRBV6-1 to TRBJ1-2; D is perhaps TRBD1 (6 bases). The germline V gene encodes CDR1 MNHNS and CDR2 SASEGT. CDR3 length equals 14 residues. Trimming pared 7 bases from V and 8 bases from J, leaving 20 bases between. The CDR3 sequence is CASITLPGGHGYTF. The CDR3 DNA is TGTGCCAGCATCACTCTTCCCGGGGGGCACGGCTACACCTTC.

This clone was found a few times. The V gene is TRBV5-1, the J gene TRBJ2-5; 8 bases agree with TRBD2. J gave up 3 bases and V 2 bases, and 12 bases lay outside the gene matches. This CDR3 has 17 amino acids. Looked up from germline, CDR1 is SGHRS and CDR2 is YFSETQ. The CDR3 DNA is TGCGCCAGCAGCTTTACCCCGGGACTAGGGGTGGAAGAGACCCAGTACTTC. Translated: CASSFTPGLGVEETQYF. The whole variable domain, remainder taken from reference TRBV5-1 and TRBJ2-5, is KAGVTQTPRYLIKTRGQQVTLSCSPISGHRSVSWYQQTPGQGLQFLFEYFSETQRNKGNFPGRFSGRQFSNSRSEMNVSTLELGDSALYLCASSFTPGLGVEETQYFGPGTRLLVL.

V gene TRBV7-9 combines with J gene TRBJ1-6, with a weak D call TRBD1 (5 bases). Germline V gives CDR1 SEHNR, CDR2 FQNEAQ (reference sequence). V was trimmed by 2 bases and J by 8 bases, leaving 10 bases between them. The CDR3 totals 14 residues. DNA for the CDR3: TGTGCCAGCAGCTTACCAGGGTCCTATTCACCCCTCCACTTT. Protein: CASSLPGSYSPLHF.

The chain links TRBV19 to TRBJ2-2, with D tentatively TRBD1 (5 bases). Germline assignment: CDR1 LNHDA and CDR2 SQIVND (reference sequence). The germline V and J ends were trimmed by 5 bases and 5 bases, with 12 bases remaining between them. The length of the CDR3 is 14 residues. The CDR3 sequence is CASSAQGRTGELFF. The CDR3 DNA sequence: TGTGCCAGTAGTGCGCAGGGTAGGACCGGGGAGCTGTTTTTT.

The chain links TRBV5-4 to TRBJ2-5, with D tentatively TRBD2 (6 bases). The germline V gene has CDR1 SGHNT and CDR2 YYREEE (reference sequence). Trimming left V 4 bases short and J 5 bases short, with 15 bases between. This CDR3 comprises 14 residues. CDR3 amino acids: CASSIAGGEETQYF. The CDR3 nucleotides read TGTGCCAGCAGCATAGCCGGAGGGGAGGAGACCCAGTACTTC.

The chain links TRBV19 to TRBJ2-1; D possibly corresponds to TRBD1 (6 bases). The CDR3 sequence is 15 residues long. Germline values: CDR1 LNHDA, CDR2 SQIVND (reference sequence). V was clipped by 3 bases and J by 9 bases, with 18 bases between them. Here the CDR3 reads CASSINRAPGIEQFF. CDR3 bases: TGTGCCAGTAGTATTAACAGGGCCCCAGGTATTGAGCAGTTCTTC.

The sample holds one count of this clone. V usage is TRBV11-2 and J usage is TRBJ1-2; a possible D gene is TRBD1 (5 bases). The CDR3 has 15 residues. Germline CDR1 and CDR2: SGHAT and FQNNGV. Trimming shortened V by 1 base and J by 4 bases, and 13 bases separated the two germline ends. The CDR3 protein is CASSLVSGGGYGYTF. In DNA, the CDR3 is TGTGCCAGCAGCTTAGTCTCCGGGGGGGGCTATGGCTACACCTTC. The full variable domain, in which reference TRBV11-2 and TRBJ1-2 provide the parts outside the CDR3, is EAGVAQSPRYKIIEKRQSVAFWCNPISGHATLYWYQQILGQGPKLLIQFQNNGVVDDSQLPKDRFSAERLKGVDSTLKIQPAKLEDSAVYLCASSLVSGGGYGYTFGSGTRLTVV.

The CDR3 region is CASSQDGPGLWDQPQHF. The CDR3 DNA reads TGTGCCAGCAGCCAAGATGGGCCAGGGTTATGGGATCAGCCCCAGCATTTT. The chain joins TRBV4-2 to TRBJ1-5; the D gene is possibly TRBD1 (5 bases). Looked up from germline, CDR1 is LGHNA and CDR2 is YNFKEQ. This CDR3 spans 17 amino acids. V was cut by 0 bases and J by 5 bases, with 17 bases left in between.

This clone occurred a few times. The chain is built from TRBV27 and TRBJ1-1, with D possibly matching TRBD1 (5 bases). V lost 4 bases and J 0 bases, leaving 12 bases between the germline ends. The CDR3 runs to 15 residues. Germline values: CDR1 MNHEY, CDR2 SMNVEV (reference sequence). The DNA of the CDR3 is TGTGCCAGCAGTTGGGGCGCGACGGTGAACACTGAAGCTTTCTTT. Amino acids: CASSWGATVNTEAFF.

The chain joins TRBV19 to TRBJ2-5, with 11 bases aligning to TRBD1. The CDR3 length is 14 residues. The J segment lost 5 bases and the V segment lost 8 bases, leaving 7 bases of the junction unmatched. Germline V gene data show CDR1 as LNHDA and CDR2 as SQIVND (reference sequence). CDR3 in amino acids: CASSGQGAWETQYF. CDR3 DNA: TGTGCCAGTTCCGGACAGGGGGCGTGGGAGACCCAGTACTTC.

This clone has more than one count but fewer than ten. The gene calls are TRBV19 and TRBJ2-1, with D possibly TRBD2 on 5 matching bases. The CDR3 covers 17 residues. Per the germline V gene, CDR1 is LNHDA and CDR2 is SQIVND (reference sequence). Trimming removed 4 bases from V and 8 bases from J, with 24 bases in between. In DNA, the CDR3 is TGTGCCAGTAGTACATCCCGGACGGGAAGGCGTATACATGAGCAGTTCTTC. This encodes CASSTSRTGRRIHEQFF.

The V call is TRBV29-1, the J call TRBJ2-7; 11 positions agree with TRBD1. Per germline, CDR1 SQVTM and CDR2 ANQGSEA. V trimming: 4 bases; J trimming: 3 bases; junction bases outside the gene matches: 8. The CDR3 is made up of 15 amino acids. CDR3 sequence reads: CSVGLGGQGGYEQYF. As DNA, the CDR3 is TGCAGCGTTGGGTTGGGGGGACAGGGGGGCTACGAGCAGTACTTC.

The chain carries TRBV4-3 and TRBJ2-1, with TRBD2 matching over 10 bases. The germline CDR1 and CDR2 sequences are LGHNA and YSLEER. Losses at the gene ends were 0 bases for V and 4 bases for J; bases not matched to a gene: 6. The CDR3 runs 17 residues. The CDR3 nucleotides are TGCGCCAGCAGCCAAGATGAATCGACTAGCGGGTACAATGAGCAGTTCTTC. Amino acid sequence: CASSQDESTSGYNEQFF.

CDR3 sequence: CASSIGRLSTDTQYF. Written as DNA, the CDR3 is TGTGCCAGTAGTATAGGTAGACTGAGCACAGATACGCAGTATTTT. The chain uses TRBV19 and TRBJ2-3; D uncertain. The CDR3 is 15 amino acids. V was trimmed by 1 base and J by 0 bases, leaving 8 bases between them. From germline, CDR1 is LNHDA and CDR2 SQIVND (reference sequence).